This T cell receptor beta chain was observed in a study of T cells expressing NK-cell markers. The CDR3 is made up of 15 amino acids. TCRdb re-called the 5' RACE reads; every CDR3 protein appears as one record, without DNA. Across 200,000 to 300,000 distinct CDR3 sequences, the top ten clones capture under 0.5% of the sample. This chain links TRBV12-3 or TRBV12-4 with TRBJ2-2. Specimen: blood T cells: a sorted CD56 or NKG2C T cell subset, CD4+ or CD8+ T cells, or bulk PBMC T cells (not recorded which). The receptor was derived from a man younger than 35 in good health. The CDR3 loop reads CASTLGLAGTGELFF.